Listed below are T cell receptor beta chains from one sample, sequenced in a study of T cells after posttransplantation cyclophosphamide. Generated by immunoSEQ multiplex PCR, the TCRdb table keeps only in-frame clones and is missing some. The sample holds about 10,000 clones, 95% to 98% seen once. Sequenced input: naive CD4+ T cells sorted from PBMCs. The receptor set was obtained from a woman aged 60-75 years in good health, CMV-negative, and a related stem cell transplant donor. CDR3s include the opening cysteine and the closing phenylalanine or tryptophan. A D gene is named only where the DNA matches it firmly. The listing skips clone size in some rows; elsewhere it reads once, few, many or a size class.

d_gene	v_gene	abundance	j_gene	CDR3aa	CDR3nt
NA	TRBV7-6	NA	TRBJ2-7	CASSLADTTYEQYF	TGTGCCAGCAGCTTAGCGGACACGACCTACGAGCAGTACTTC
TRBD1	TRBV5-1	NA	TRBJ2-2	CASSSTGGRSGELFF	TGCGCCAGCAGCTCCACAGGGGGCCGATCCGGGGAGCTGTTTTTT
TRBD1	TRBV28	once	TRBJ1-2	CASKDRVGYGYTF	TGTGCCAGCAAGGACAGGGTGGGCTATGGCTACACCTTC
NA	TRBV6-1	NA	TRBJ1-5	CASSHGTSNQPQHF	TGTGCCAGCAGCCACGGGACTTCCAATCAGCCCCAGCATTTT
TRBD1	TRBV2	NA	TRBJ1-1	CASRRTGTNTEAFF	TGTGCCAGCAGAAGGACAGGGACGAACACTGAAGCTTTCTTT
TRBD1	TRBV5-1	NA	TRBJ2-2	CASSSFGTGIAGELFF	TGCGCCAGCAGTTCTTTCGGGACAGGGATTGCCGGGGAGCTGTTTTTT
TRBD2	TRBV29-1	NA	TRBJ2-3	CSGLAGGSDTQYF	TGCAGCGGACTAGCGGGAGGTTCAGATACGCAGTATTTT
NA	TRBV5-1	NA	TRBJ1-2	CASSPDPGWGYTF	TGCGCCAGCAGCCCTGATCCAGGATGGGGCTACACCTTC
NA	TRBV19	NA	TRBJ2-7	CASSRTVGVYEQYF	TGTGCCAGTAGTAGAACAGTGGGAGTCTACGAGCAGTACTTC
NA	TRBV25-1	once	TRBJ2-7	CASGHGTLREQYF	TGTGCCAGCGGCCACGGGACACTACGCGAGCAGTACTTC
NA	TRBV5-8	NA	TRBJ2-1	CASSSGVAYNEQFF	TGTGCCAGCAGCTCGGGGGTTGCCTACAATGAGCAGTTCTTC
NA	TRBV5-1	NA	TRBJ2-1	CASSLEGGRGQFF	TGCGCCAGCAGCTTGGAAGGGGGACGGGGGCAGTTCTTC
TRBD2	TRBV19	NA	TRBJ2-1	CATAKSPSGRYNEQFF	TGTGCCACTGCCAAGTCGCCTAGCGGGAGGTACAATGAGCAGTTCTTC
NA	TRBV5-4	NA	TRBJ2-3	CASSLEPYTDTQYF	TGTGCCAGCAGCTTGGAACCCTACACAGATACGCAGTATTTT
NA	TRBV4-3	NA	TRBJ2-3	CASSQGLYTDTQYF	TGCGCCAGCAGCCAGGGACTTTACACAGATACGCAGTATTTT
TRBD2	TRBV7-2	once	TRBJ2-3	CASSSRLAGGTDTQYF	TGTGCCAGCAGCTCTCGACTAGCGGGAGGCACAGATACGCAGTATTTT
NA	TRBV10-1	NA	TRBJ2-7	CAYQVRVHSYEQYF	TGCGCCTACCAAGTCCGGGTTCACTCCTACGAGCAGTACTTC
NA	TRBV2	once	TRBJ2-5	CASSEVGLETQYF	TGTGCCAGCAGTGAAGTGGGGCTGGAGACCCAGTACTTC
TRBD2	TRBV9	NA	TRBJ2-7	CASSRTSGTEQYF	TGTGCCAGCAGCAGGACTAGCGGGACCGAGCAGTACTTC
TRBD2	TRBV2	NA	TRBJ2-1	CASSTSGRTYNEQFF	TGTGCCAGCAGTACAAGCGGGAGGACCTACAATGAGCAGTTCTTC
NA	TRBV9	NA	TRBJ2-2	CASSVEPGNTGELFF	TGTGCCAGCAGCGTAGAGCCTGGGAACACCGGGGAGCTGTTTTTT
TRBD1	TRBV19	few	TRBJ1-2	CASTHDRVGYTF	TGTGCCAGTACCCACGACAGGGTTGGCTACACCTTC
TRBD2	TRBV5-1	NA	TRBJ2-1	CASSFGQPLSGSSYNEQFF	TGCGCCAGCAGCTTTGGGCAGCCCCTTAGCGGGAGTTCCTACAATGAGCAGTTCTTC
NA	TRBV30	NA	TRBJ2-5	CAWMSGETQYF	TGTGCCTGGATGAGCGGAGAGACCCAGTACTTC
TRBD2	TRBV4-1	NA	TRBJ2-5	CASSQVGLAQETQYF	TGCGCCAGCAGCCAAGTTGGACTAGCCCAAGAGACCCAGTACTTC
NA	TRBV2	NA	TRBJ1-1	CASSEREGTEAFF	TGTGCCAGCAGTGAGAGGGAGGGAACTGAAGCTTTCTTT
NA	TRBV5-4	NA	TRBJ1-4	CASSSQGPNEKLFF	TGTGCCAGCAGCTCCCAGGGCCCTAATGAAAAACTGTTTTTT
NA	TRBV29-1	NA	TRBJ1-3	CSVEDRGNTIYF	TGCAGCGTTGAAGATCGGGGGAACACCATATATTTT
NA	TRBV10-3	few	TRBJ1-3	CAISEQQGTGNTIYF	TGTGCCATCAGTGAACAACAGGGAACTGGAAACACCATATATTTT
TRBD2	TRBV28	NA	TRBJ2-2	CASSPGVAGVLKGSAGELFF	TGTGCCAGCAGTCCCGGGGTAGCGGGAGTCCTTAAGGGGAGTGCCGGGGAGCTGTTTTTT
TRBD1	TRBV5-4	NA	TRBJ1-1	CASSQTGRFNTEAFF	TGTGCCAGCAGCCAGACAGGGCGGTTCAACACTGAAGCTTTCTTT
TRBD2	TRBV28	NA	TRBJ2-5	CASSLVLAGWGQAETQYF	TGTGCCAGCAGTTTAGTACTAGCGGGATGGGGGCAGGCGGAGACCCAGTACTTC
NA	TRBV27	NA	TRBJ2-4	CASSPLQGDGAQYF	TGTGCCAGCAGCCCTCTTCAGGGCGATGGAGCGCAGTACTTC
NA	TRBV4-3	NA	TRBJ2-2	CASSQLANTGELFF	TGCGCCAGCAGCCAACTAGCGAACACCGGGGAGCTGTTTTTT
TRBD2	TRBV11-3	NA	TRBJ2-1	CASSLALAGGPGGQFF	TGTGCCAGCAGCTTAGCTTTGGCGGGAGGCCCGGGGGGGCAGTTCTTC
NA	TRBV18	once	TRBJ1-3	CASSPTGEGNTIYF	TGTGCCAGCTCACCCACAGGAGAAGGAAACACCATATATTTT
NA	TRBV4-2	NA	TRBJ2-5	CASSRTRDQETQYF	TGTGCCAGCAGCCGAACCAGGGACCAAGAGACCCAGTACTTC
TRBD1	TRBV9	NA	TRBJ1-2	CASSGDRSGGYGYTF	TGTGCCAGCAGCGGGGACAGGTCCGGCGGGTATGGCTACACCTTC
NA	TRBV27	NA	TRBJ1-5	CASSSRGSNQPQHF	TGTGCCAGCAGCTCTCGGGGGAGCAATCAGCCCCAGCATTTT
NA	TRBV11-2	NA	TRBJ2-1	CASSGRTANSYNEQFF	TGTGCCAGCAGCGGTCGGACAGCCAACTCCTACAATGAGCAGTTCTTC
NA	TRBV4-1	NA	TRBJ1-6	CASSQDRPPLHF	TGCGCCAGCAGCCAGGACAGACCCCCCCTCCACTTT
NA	TRBV21-1	NA	TRBJ2-5	CASSFGGRDRGWETQYF	TGTGCCAGCAGCTTTGGAGGGCGGGACAGGGGTTGGGAGACCCAGTACTTC
NA	TRBV11-3	NA	TRBJ1-5	CASSLRYQPQHF	TGTGCCAGCAGCCTGAGATATCAGCCCCAGCATTTT
TRBD2	TRBV11-1	NA	TRBJ2-1	CASSLGLAGDNEQFF	TGTGCCAGCAGCCTCGGACTAGCGGGAGATAATGAGCAGTTCTTC
NA	TRBV5-4	NA	TRBJ2-5	CASSFQGRLQETQYF	TGTGCCAGCAGCTTTCAGGGCCGGCTCCAAGAGACCCAGTACTTC
NA	TRBV7-3	NA	TRBJ2-5	CASSLNGGTWETQYF	TGTGCCAGCAGCTTAAATGGGGGGACCTGGGAGACCCAGTACTTC
NA	TRBV15	NA	TRBJ2-5	CATSRTGTLQETQYF	TGTGCCACCAGCAGAACCGGGACTCTCCAAGAGACCCAGTACTTC
NA	TRBV7-2	NA	TRBJ2-4	CASSLRQGLVYF	TGTGCCAGCAGCTTACGGCAGGGACTCGTTTACTTC
NA	TRBV6-1	NA	TRBJ1-2	CASSEGRVGGYTF	TGTGCCAGCAGTGAAGGGAGGGTCGGTGGCTACACCTTC
TRBD1	TRBV5-6	NA	TRBJ1-6	CASSDRVNSPLHF	TGTGCCAGCAGCGACAGGGTTAATTCACCCCTCCACTTT
NA	TRBV28	once	TRBJ2-4	CASSGIGVAKNIQYF	TGTGCCAGCAGTGGTATTGGAGTAGCCAAAAACATTCAGTACTTC
TRBD1	TRBV27	NA	TRBJ1-2	CASSPQSRGQGTSNYGYTF	TGTGCCAGCAGTCCCCAATCCCGGGGACAGGGGACCTCTAACTATGGCTACACCTTC
NA	TRBV7-2	NA	TRBJ1-3	CASSLQGSGNTIYF	TGTGCCAGCAGCTTACAGGGCTCTGGAAACACCATATATTTT
TRBD2	TRBV6-5	once	TRBJ2-3	CASSLGLAGSDTQYF	TGTGCCAGCAGCCTTGGACTAGCGGGGTCAGATACGCAGTATTTT